This TCR beta chain comes out of a study of high-grade serous ovarian cancer treatment subgroups. General study results and limits: Without spatial data, bulk sequencing limits insight into HGSC tumor diversity.

With regard to this clone: Its antigen is as yet unknown.

The tumor samples were collected prior to definitive surgery or chemotherapy. The method was immunoSEQ multiplex PCR; TCRdb's version includes in-frame clones alone and lacks a portion of them. Here the sample spans about 1,900 clones, 82% being singletons. Per germline, CDR1 LGHNA and CDR2 YNFKEQ. V lost 1 base, J lost 2 bases, and 8 bases lay in between. CDR3 length: 15 residues. This clonotype was obtained from a human donor with high-grade serous ovarian cancer. Sequenced sample: tumor tissue. The chain combines TRBV4-2 with TRBJ1-4; D gene ambiguous. Here the CDR3 reads CASSQGRDTNEKLFF. The CDR3 coding sequence is TGTGCCAGCAGCCAAGGCCGGGATACTAATGAAAAACTGTTTTTT.